This TCR beta chain was observed in a study of identical twins. General observations from the study: The study found weaker excess twin sharing in beta out-of-frame sequences.

This clonotype came up a few times. Its antigen is as yet unknown. This CDR3 comprises 19 residues. Germline V gives CDR1 SQVTM, CDR2 ANQGSEA. Trimming removed 6 bases from V and 4 bases from J; junction bases left unmatched: 26. All donors comprised healthy Caucasians. TCRdb processed the 5' RACE reads anew with MiXCR; each CDR3 protein has one entry. The sample contains hundreds of thousands of distinct CDR3 sequences, roughly 6.2% of which appear only once. The V gene is TRBV29-1, the J gene TRBJ2-7; 8 nucleotides align to TRBD2. The TCR was taken from a man aged 18 to 30 in good health. The sample was naive T cells sorted from blood. CDR3 coding DNA: TGCAGCGTCCCGGTTAACCCTAGACCGGGACTAGTATCCTCATACGAGCAGTACGTC. Protein sequence: CSVPVNPRPGLVSSYEQYV.